These 14 T cell receptor beta chains were all obtained from the same sample, sequenced in a study of regulatory T cells in long-lasting Graves disease. Building the TCR beta libraries relied on iRepertoire HTBI primers, and CDR3 regions underwent Arm-PCR. TCRdb fed the multiplex PCR reads into MiXCR, producing one record per CDR3 protein. The repertoire consists of roughly 410,000 distinct CDR3 sequences, with 14% to 15% occurring once and the leading ten covering under 9%. The time point: newly diagnosed GD, antithyroid drugs for less than 3 months. PBMC-derived RNA was used for the TCR library. This same sample was also taken into another study, of T cells in Graves' hyperthyroidism and ophthalmopathy.

The material was peripheral blood mononuclear cells (PBMCs), obtained at new diagnosis, from a patient treated with antithyroid drugs. The receptors stem from a woman between 40 and 55 years old with Graves disease.

This clonotype appeared many times. The chain couples TRBV28 to TRBJ2-2; maybe TRBD2 (5 bases). Deletions cut 7 bases from V and 5 bases from J, with 14 bases between. The germline gives CDR1 MDHEN, CDR2 SYDVKM. The CDR3 is made up of 14 amino acids. This CDR3 reads CASTGNRETGELFF. DNA of the CDR3: TGTGCCAGCACCGGGAATAGGGAAACCGGGGAGCTGTTTTTT. Variable domain in full (rest from reference TRBV28 and TRBJ2-2): DVKVTQSSRYLVKRTGEKVFLECVQDMDHENMFWYRQDPGLGLRLIYFSYDVKMKEKGDIPEGYSVSREKKERFSLILESASTNQTSMYLCASTGNRETGELFFGEGSRLTVL.

The chain has TRBV27 and TRBJ1-5, with D uncertain. The CDR3 spans 14 residues. The V end was cut by 2 bases, the J end by 5 bases, with 10 bases between. Germline V gene data show CDR1 as MNHEY and CDR2 as SMNVEV (reference sequence). The CDR3 is CASSLDPNYQPQHF. As DNA, the CDR3 is TGTGCCAGCAGTTTAGACCCAAATTATCAGCCCCAGCATTTT.

In its sample, this clonotype was seen a few times. The chain joins TRBV19 to TRBJ2-7; D uncertain. Trimming took off 4 bases at V and 1 base at J, with 11 bases between the two ends. CDR1 LNHDA and CDR2 SQIVND come from the germline V gene (reference sequence). This CDR3 contains 14 residues. The CDR3, as DNA: TGTGCCAGTAGTAATGCCCCAGAGTCCTACGAGCAGTACTTC. This sequence encodes CASSNAPESYEQYF. Drawing the rest from reference TRBV19 and TRBJ2-7, the complete variable domain is DGGITQSPKYLFRKEGQNVTLSCEQNLNHDAMYWYRQDPGQGLRLIYYSQIVNDFQKGDIAEGYSVSREKKESFPLTVTSAQKNPTAFYLCASSNAPESYEQYFGPGTRLTVT.

This clonotype appeared many times. This rearrangement joins TRBV7-9 to TRBJ2-1, with 9 bases lining up with TRBD2. Germline trimming cut 4 bases from V and 7 bases from J; bases unmatched to any gene: 8. In germline, CDR1 is SEHNR, CDR2 FQNEAQ (reference sequence). The CDR3 runs to 15 residues. The CDR3 DNA reads as TGTGCCAGCAGCTACCTAGCGGGGAGTCAAAATGAGCAGTTCTTC. Translated: CASSYLAGSQNEQFF. Using reference TRBV7-9 and TRBJ2-1 for the parts outside the CDR3, the full variable domain is DTGVSQNPRHKITKRGQNVTFRCDPISEHNRLYWYRQTLGQGPEFLTYFQNEAQLEKSRLLSDRFSAERPKGSFSTLEIQRTEQGDSAMYLCASSYLAGSQNEQFFGPGTRLTVL.

J is TRBJ2-2 and V is TRBV4-1; a weak D match, TRBD1 (6 bases). CDR3 length: 13 amino acids. V lost 4 bases and J lost 7, with 10 bases in between. Germline CDR1 reads MGHRA; CDR2 reads YSYEKL. CDR3: CASSLTGLGELFF. Written as DNA, the CDR3 is TGCGCCAGCAGCCTGACAGGCCTCGGGGAGCTGTTTTTT.

This clonotype was detected ten times or more. This chain connects TRBV6-1 to TRBJ1-1; the D is unclear. V was pared by 2 bases and J by 1 base, with 14 bases between. This CDR3 has 16 residues. Looked up from germline, CDR1 is MNHNS and CDR2 is SASEGT. The CDR3 DNA follows: TGTGCCAGCAGTGAAACAGCCCATAGGTGGAACACTGAAGCTTTCTTT. Its translation: CASSETAHRWNTEAFF.

This clonotype was counted at least ten times. The rearrangement uses TRBV27 and TRBJ1-2, with 7 bases fitting TRBD1. J gave up 4 bases and V 5 bases, and 7 bases lay outside the gene matches. The CDR3 extends over 14 amino acids. Germline V gene data show CDR1 as MNHEY and CDR2 as SMNVEV (reference sequence). The CDR3 sequence: CASSADRKRYGYTF. Here the CDR3 DNA reads TGTGCCAGCAGTGCGGACAGGAAGCGCTATGGCTACACCTTC.

There are many counts of this clonotype. The CDR3: CASSQSRKETQYF. The DNA of the CDR3 is TGTGCCAGCAGCCAAAGCAGGAAAGAGACCCAGTACTTC. J is TRBJ2-5 and V is TRBV3-1, with D uncertain. Trimming took off 2 bases at V and 3 bases at J, with 7 bases between the two ends. CDR1 LGHDT and CDR2 YNNKEL come from the germline V gene (reference sequence). The CDR3 length is 13 residues.

J is TRBJ1-5 and V is TRBV28; TRBD1 might be the D (5 bases). The V end was cut by 3 bases, the J end by 6 bases, with 15 bases between. This CDR3 spans 15 amino acids. The germline V gene encodes CDR1 MDHEN and CDR2 SYDVKM. DNA for the CDR3: TGTGCCAGCAGTTTCTTGGGCAGGGTTGTTCAGCCCCAGCATTTT. Its protein product is CASSFLGRVVQPQHF.

This clonotype was seen ten or more times. The chain is built from TRBV2 and TRBJ2-7; tentatively, D is TRBD2 (6 bases). The CDR3 covers 13 residues. Germline-derived CDR1 and CDR2 are SNHLY and FYNNEI. Between the trimmed V and J ends, which lost 5 bases and 2 bases, there was a span of 10 bases. For the CDR3, the DNA is TGTGCCAGCAGTTCGACGGGGGCCTACGAGCAGTACTTC. Its protein is CASSSTGAYEQYF. Full variable domain (remainder filled in from reference TRBV2 and TRBJ2-7): EPEVTQTPSHQVTQMGQEVILRCVPISNHLYFYWYRQILGQKVEFLVSFYNNEISEKSEIFDDQFSVERPDGSNFTLKIRSTKLEDSAMYFCASSSTGAYEQYFGPGTRLTVT.

About this clonotype: Relative to the germline gene, one junction end is altered; a read error may explain this. The chain employs TRBV5-1 and TRBJ2-5; possible D gene TRBD1, 6 bases. Germline V lookup: CDR1 SGHRS, CDR2 YFSETQ. This CDR3 comprises 15 residues. CDR3 protein: CASSLARGGQGTQYF. The CDR3 DNA reads TGCGCCAGCAGCTTGGCCCGTGGGGGCCAAGGGACCCAGTACTTC.

This clonotype was picked up a small number of times. The gene calls are TRBV24-1 and TRBJ2-3; tentatively, D is TRBD1 (6 bases). The germline V gene has CDR1 KGHDR and CDR2 SFDVKD. CDR3 size: 12 residues. V lost 9 bases, J lost 4 bases, and 10 bases lay in between. The DNA of the CDR3 is TGTGCCACCTCACAGGGTCCAGATACGCAGTATTTT. Protein: CATSQGPDTQYF.

This clonotype was seen ten or more times. The chain links TRBV20-1 to TRBJ2-3, with no clear D. The germline V gene has CDR1 DFQATT and CDR2 SNEGSKA (reference sequence). Trimming pared 0 bases from V and 0 bases from J, leaving 4 bases between. This CDR3 is built from 13 residues. The CDR3 nucleotides read TGCAGTGCTAGAGAGGACAGCACAGATACGCAGTATTTT. It specifies CSAREDSTDTQYF.

This clonotype has a count of ten or more. The V gene is TRBV2, the J gene TRBJ2-7; no definite D call. Trimming removed 6 bases at V and 5 bases at J, with 14 bases between. The CDR3 is 13 residues long. From germline, CDR1 is SNHLY and CDR2 FYNNEI. CDR3: CASSPGRVDEQYF. The CDR3 DNA reads as TGTGCCAGCAGCCCTGGAAGGGTGGACGAGCAGTACTTC.